Listed here are 9 T cell receptor beta chains from one sample, sequenced in a study of T cell responses to AZD1222 COVID-19 vaccine. The protocol was immunoSEQ multiplex PCR, while the TCRdb copy is restricted to in-frame clones and leaves out a portion. The profile covers around 100,000 clones, with around 94% appearing a single time and 2.2% taken by the ten largest. This specimen consisted of peripheral blood, obtained on day 0 of AZD1222 vaccination. The receptors were gathered from an adult in good health.

This clone was seen just once. This CDR3 reads CASSKLPGQGNTEAFF. The CDR3 coding sequence is TGTGCCAGCAGCAAATTGCCGGGACAGGGGAACACTGAAGCTTTCTTT. The rearrangement uses TRBV7-9 and TRBJ1-1, with 9 bases identical to TRBD1. Germline V gives CDR1 SEHNR, CDR2 FQNEAQ (reference sequence). The CDR3 spans 16 residues. Trimming at V came to 5 bases and at J to 1 base, leaving 8 bases not matched to a gene. Supplemented by reference TRBV7-9 and TRBJ1-1, the full variable domain reads DTGVSQNPRHKITKRGQNVTFRCDPISEHNRLYWYRQTLGQGPEFLTYFQNEAQLEKSRLLSDRFSAERPKGSFSTLEIQRTEQGDSAMYLCASSKLPGQGNTEAFFGQGTRLTVV.

The CDR3 DNA sequence: TGTGCCAGCAGTTACTCGCAACTGACTGAAGCTTTCTTT. It codes for CASSYSQLTEAFF. The chain recombines TRBV6-2 or TRBV6-3 with TRBJ1-1, with D unclear. Germline lookup yields CDR1 MNHEY and CDR2 SVGEGT. The CDR3 contains 13 residues. The V gene lost 0 bases and the J gene lost 5 bases, with 7 bases spanning the gap.

The chain joins TRBV5-1 to TRBJ1-1, with D perhaps TRBD1 (5 bases). This CDR3 is built from 15 residues. Germline V CDR1 and CDR2: SGHRS, YFSETQ. The ends were cut back, 4 bases at V and 2 bases at J, with 15 bases in the middle. DNA for the CDR3: TGCGCCAGCAGCACGGAGCCAGGGCTTAACACTGAAGCTTTCTTT. Translated, it gives CASSTEPGLNTEAFF.

V and J are TRBV2 and TRBJ2-5; a possible D gene is TRBD1 (6 bases). This CDR3 is 13 amino acids long. V was clipped by 8 bases and J by 3 bases, with 13 bases between them. Germline V gene sequence: CDR1 SNHLY, CDR2 FYNNEI. CDR3 region: CASADSIKETQYF. CDR3 nucleotides: TGTGCCAGCGCGGACAGCATTAAAGAGACCCAGTACTTC.

The J gene is TRBJ2-3, the V gene TRBV5-1; 8 bases map to TRBD1. Germline V gives CDR1 SGHRS, CDR2 YFSETQ. With V trimmed by 0 bases and J by 3 bases, 12 bases remained unmatched. The CDR3 covers 18 residues. The CDR3 sequence: CASSLDPGGWDRTDTQYF. DNA for the CDR3: TGCGCCAGCAGCTTGGACCCAGGGGGCTGGGATAGAACAGATACGCAGTATTTT.

This chain joins TRBV14 and TRBJ1-1; tentative D call: TRBD1 (6 bases). Deletions cut 4 bases from V and 5 bases from J, with 17 bases between. CDR3 length equals 15 residues. Per the germline V gene, CDR1 is SGHDN and CDR2 is FVKESK. The CDR3 region is CASSLLARGETEAFF. Written as DNA, the CDR3 is TGTGCCAGCAGCCTCCTCGCAAGGGGGGAAACTGAAGCTTTCTTT.

The genes are TRBV10-2 and TRBJ1-1, with a weak D call TRBD1 (5 bases). From germline, CDR1 is WSHSY and CDR2 SAAADI. The CDR3 runs to 14 residues. V was pared by 1 base and J by 3 bases, with 9 bases between. CDR3 sequence (DNA): TGCGCCAGCAGTGAGTGGGGAGGGGACACTGAAGCTTTCTTT. Residues: CASSEWGGDTEAFF.

This chain connects TRBV11-2 to TRBJ1-1; unclear D gene. This CDR3 has 14 residues. CDR1 is SGHAT and CDR2 is FQNNGV in the germline V gene. V was cut by 5 bases and J by 0 bases, with 10 bases left in between. Here the CDR3 DNA reads TGTGCCAGCAGCAGAAACCGGATGAACACTGAAGCTTTCTTT. Amino acids: CASSRNRMNTEAFF.

In DNA form, the CDR3 reads TGTGCCAGCAGTACCGGGACAGGCACAGATACGCAGTATTTT. The encoded protein is CASSTGTGTDTQYF. V gene TRBV7-3 combines with J gene TRBJ2-3; 7 positions agree with TRBD1. The CDR3 has 14 residues. The V gene's germline CDR1 is SGHTA and CDR2 FQGTGA. The V segment lost 6 bases and the J segment 1 base; nucleotides outside the gene matches: 4.